Listed below are T cell receptor beta chains from one sample, sequenced in a study of blood T cell repertoires in COVID-19. TCRdb's copy holds only in-frame clones and misses some; the assay was immunoSEQ multiplex PCR. The sample has about 190,000 clones, roughly 79% seen once. The sample comprised peripheral blood. These TCRs come from a man aged 55 to 69 with active or convalescent COVID-19. CDR3s include the opening cysteine and the closing phenylalanine or tryptophan. A D gene is named only where the DNA matches it firmly. Clone size is stated in some rows and not others, as once, few, many or a class when expanded.

v_call,d_call,clone_size,j_call,cdr3_nt,cdr3_aa
TRBV6-4,TRBD2,NA,TRBJ2-1,TGTGCCAGCAGTGACGCGAGTGGGGGACTAGCGGGAGGTATAAATGAGCAGTTCTTC,CASSDASGGLAGGINEQFF
TRBV27,TRBD2,few,TRBJ2-7,TGTGCCAGCAGTTGGGGGGGACCCTACGAGCAGTACTTC,CASSWGGPYEQYF
TRBV27,NA,once,TRBJ2-7,TGTGCCACCCGCGGAACTGGTTTCTACGAGCAGTACTTC,CATRGTGFYEQYF
TRBV28,NA,NA,TRBJ2-2,TGTGCCAGCAGTCCGTGGAGGGGGGAGCTGTTTTTT,CASSPWRGELFF
TRBV9,TRBD2,once,TRBJ2-1,TGTGCCAGCGGTTCTAGCGGGAGATCTAACAATGAGCAGTTCTTC,CASGSSGRSNNEQFF
TRBV6-1,TRBD2,NA,TRBJ2-7,TGTGCCAGCAGTGACCTGGGACTAACAACGCAGTACTTC,CASSDLGLTTQYF
TRBV15,NA,NA,TRBJ1-2,TGTGCCACCAGCAGAGTGGCGGGCGCAGGTGGCTACACCTTC,CATSRVAGAGGYTF
TRBV11-2,NA,NA,TRBJ2-2,TGTGCCAGCAGCTTATATGGCAGGGCCGCGAACACCGGGGAGCTGTTTTTT,CASSLYGRAANTGELFF
TRBV5-8,TRBD2,NA,TRBJ2-5,TGTGCCAGCAGCTTGGGGACTAGCGTTCGGCAAGAGACCCAGTACTTC,CASSLGTSVRQETQYF
TRBV7-9,NA,NA,TRBJ1-1,TGTGCCAGCACCTTAGGATCGACAGGTGAAGCTTTCTTT,CASTLGSTGEAFF
TRBV4-3,NA,NA,TRBJ1-3,TGCGCCAGCAGCCAAGTGACAGGAAACCCTCCAACGGGAAACACCATATATTTT,CASSQVTGNPPTGNTIYF
TRBV6-5,NA,few,TRBJ1-4,TGTGCCAGCATCGACTACAACCTTCTTAATGAAAAACTGTTTTTT,CASIDYNLLNEKLFF
TRBV7-8,NA,few,TRBJ1-6,TGTGCCAGCAGCCCTCAGGGGCCCGGGTCACCCCTCCACTTT,CASSPQGPGSPLHF
TRBV11-2,NA,NA,TRBJ2-7,TGTGCCAGCAGCTTCCAATACGAGCAGTACTTC,CASSFQYEQYF
TRBV18,NA,NA,TRBJ2-7,TGTGCCAGCTCAGCTACAGGGTCCGGGAACGAGCAGTACTTC,CASSATGSGNEQYF
TRBV7-9,NA,NA,TRBJ1-1,TGTGCCAGCAGCTTAGTATCGGGGGGCGACACTGAAGCTTTCTTT,CASSLVSGGDTEAFF
TRBV6-2/TRBV6-3,NA,NA,TRBJ2-5,TGTGCCAGCAGTTACATACAGGGTCGTGGGGAGACCCAGTACTTC,CASSYIQGRGETQYF
TRBV4-3,TRBD1,many,TRBJ2-7,TGCGCCAGCAGCCAAGGACAGGGTTGGGCCAACGAGCAGTACTTC,CASSQGQGWANEQYF
TRBV13,TRBD1,NA,TRBJ1-4,TGTGCCAGCAGCTTAGGACAGGGGAATGAAAAACTGTTTTTT,CASSLGQGNEKLFF
TRBV15,NA,NA,TRBJ2-1,TGTGCCACCAGCAGAGATCGGAATGAGCAGTTCTTC,CATSRDRNEQFF
TRBV4-1,NA,NA,TRBJ1-2,TGCGCCAGCAGCCAAGGAGGCAGGGGTGACTATGGCTACACCTTC,CASSQGGRGDYGYTF
TRBV7-8,TRBD1,NA,TRBJ2-3,TGTGCCAGCAGCTACGAGACAGGGGTGGGAGATACGCAGTATTTT,CASSYETGVGDTQYF
TRBV11-2,NA,few,TRBJ2-2,TGTGCCAGCACCCTTTCAGGGGCCCTCACCGGGGAGCTGTTTTTT,CASTLSGALTGELFF
TRBV19,NA,NA,TRBJ2-7,TGTGCCAGTAGTATTCGAGCGGAGGGCTCCTACGAGCAGTACTTC,CASSIRAEGSYEQYF
TRBV2,TRBD1,NA,TRBJ1-5,TGTGCCAGCAGGGGGGACAGGGTAAGCAATCAGCCCCAGCATTTT,CASRGDRVSNQPQHF
TRBV5-4,TRBD1,NA,TRBJ1-1,TGTGCCAGCAGCGGCAGGGGGTTAGGCACTGAAGCTTTCTTT,CASSGRGLGTEAFF
TRBV19,TRBD2,NA,TRBJ2-7,TGTGCCAGTAGTCCCCCGGGACTAGGAACTTCCGAGCAGTACTTC,CASSPPGLGTSEQYF
TRBV7-9,NA,NA,TRBJ2-7,TGTGCCAGCAGCCCCTCTAGCGTAGTTTCCGAGCAGTACTTC,CASSPSSVVSEQYF
TRBV7-3,TRBD2,NA,TRBJ2-1,TGTGCCAGCAGCTTACAGGCGGGAGTCCCCGCTTTAGATGAGCAGTTCTTC,CASSLQAGVPALDEQFF
TRBV2,NA,once,TRBJ2-1,TGTGCCAGCAGTGAGGGGCCTAAGTTCTTC,CASSEGPKFF
TRBV25-1,NA,NA,TRBJ1-2,TGTGCCAGCAGTGAAGGGGGGGCGTATGGCTACACCTTC,CASSEGGAYGYTF
TRBV9,TRBD2,few,TRBJ2-1,TGTGCCAGCAGCAGACTACTAGCGGGAGGAAAAAATGAGCAGTTCTTC,CASSRLLAGGKNEQFF
TRBV6-2/TRBV6-3,TRBD1,NA,TRBJ2-3,TGTGCCAGCAGTTACGAGGGGGCGGCCCAAAGCACAGATACGCAGTATTTT,CASSYEGAAQSTDTQYF